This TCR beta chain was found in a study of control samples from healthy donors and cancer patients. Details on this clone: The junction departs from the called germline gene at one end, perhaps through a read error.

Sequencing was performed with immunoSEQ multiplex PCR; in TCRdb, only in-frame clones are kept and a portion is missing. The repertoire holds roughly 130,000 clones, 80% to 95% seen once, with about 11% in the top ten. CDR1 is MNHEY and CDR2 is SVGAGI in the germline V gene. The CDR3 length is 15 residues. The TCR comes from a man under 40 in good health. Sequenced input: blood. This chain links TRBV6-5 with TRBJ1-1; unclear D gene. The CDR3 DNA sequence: TGTGCCAGCAGTTACTCGAGGGTACGGAACGCTGAAGCTTTCTTT. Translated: CASSYSRVRNAEAFF.